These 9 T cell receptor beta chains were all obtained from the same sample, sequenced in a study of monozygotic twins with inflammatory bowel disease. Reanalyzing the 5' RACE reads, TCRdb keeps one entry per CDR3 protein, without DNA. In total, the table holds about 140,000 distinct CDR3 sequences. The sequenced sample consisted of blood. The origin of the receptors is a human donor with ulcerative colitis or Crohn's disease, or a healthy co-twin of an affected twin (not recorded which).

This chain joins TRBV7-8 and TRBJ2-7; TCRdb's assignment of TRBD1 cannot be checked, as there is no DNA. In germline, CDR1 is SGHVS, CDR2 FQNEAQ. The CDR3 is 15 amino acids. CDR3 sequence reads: CASSTTGGGIYEQYF.

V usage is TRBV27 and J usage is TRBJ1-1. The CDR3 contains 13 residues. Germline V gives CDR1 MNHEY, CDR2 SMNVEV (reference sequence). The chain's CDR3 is CASSLPGNTEAFF.

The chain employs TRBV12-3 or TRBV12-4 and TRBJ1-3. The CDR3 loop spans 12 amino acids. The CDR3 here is CASSFQGNTIYF.

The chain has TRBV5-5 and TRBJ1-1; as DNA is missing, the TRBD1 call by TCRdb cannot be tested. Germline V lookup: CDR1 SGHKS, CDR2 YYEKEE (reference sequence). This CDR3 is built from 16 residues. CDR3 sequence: CASSLISVRGNTEAFF.

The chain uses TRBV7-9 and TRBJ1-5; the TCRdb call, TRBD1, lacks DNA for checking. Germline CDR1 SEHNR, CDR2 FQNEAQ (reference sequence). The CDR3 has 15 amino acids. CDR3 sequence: CASSPGQGASQPQHF. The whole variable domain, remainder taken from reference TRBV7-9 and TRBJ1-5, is DTGVSQNPRHKITKRGQNVTFRCDPISEHNRLYWYRQTLGQGPEFLTYFQNEAQLEKSRLLSDRFSAERPKGSFSTLEIQRTEQGDSAMYLCASSPGQGASQPQHFGDGTRLSIL.

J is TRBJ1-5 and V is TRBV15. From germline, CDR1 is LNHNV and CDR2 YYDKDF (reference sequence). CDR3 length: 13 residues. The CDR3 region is CATSRDGNQPQHF.

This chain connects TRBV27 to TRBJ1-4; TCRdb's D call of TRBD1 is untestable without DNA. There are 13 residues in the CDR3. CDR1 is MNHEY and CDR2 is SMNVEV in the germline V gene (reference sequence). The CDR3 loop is CASSWQGGEKLFF.

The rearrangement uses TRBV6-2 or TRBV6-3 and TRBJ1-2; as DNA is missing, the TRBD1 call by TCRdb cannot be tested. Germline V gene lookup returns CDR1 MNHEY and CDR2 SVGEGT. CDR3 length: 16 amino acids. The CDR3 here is CASSDWDAAVSYGYTF.

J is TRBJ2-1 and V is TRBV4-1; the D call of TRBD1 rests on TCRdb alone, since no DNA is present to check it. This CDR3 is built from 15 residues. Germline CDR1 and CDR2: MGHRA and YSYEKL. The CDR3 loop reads CASSQGQGYDNEQFF.